These 17 T cell receptor beta chains came from one sample sequenced in a study of blood T cell repertoires in COVID-19. Repertoires were generated with immunoSEQ multiplex PCR, while TCRdb's copy carries only in-frame clones and drops some. In the table there are roughly 24,000 clones, about 90% of which are singletons. The specimen sequenced was peripheral blood. The receptors originated from a woman aged 60 to 75 with active COVID-19.

This clone has only one observation. The rearrangement links TRBV6-1 to TRBJ2-7, with 10 bases aligning to TRBD1. The J segment lost 2 bases and the V segment lost 0 bases, leaving 4 bases of the junction unmatched. The CDR3 has 16 residues. CDR1 is MNHNS, CDR2 SASEGT, per germline. CDR3 region: CASSEAWGTGAYEQYF. As DNA, the CDR3 is TGTGCCAGCAGTGAAGCGTGGGGGACAGGGGCCTACGAGCAGTACTTC.

This chain uses TRBV4-1 with TRBJ1-6; unclear D gene. This CDR3 comprises 16 residues. Germline CDR1 and CDR2: MGHRA and YSYEKL. Deletions cut 4 bases from V and 2 bases from J, with 12 bases between. CDR3 sequence reads: CASSPAGGAYNSPLHF. CDR3 coding DNA: TGCGCCAGCAGCCCCGCTGGAGGTGCCTATAATTCACCCCTCCACTTT.

V and J are TRBV3-1 (or the pseudogene TRBV3-2) and TRBJ1-5; D is uncertain. Germline CDR1 LGHDT, CDR2 YNNKEL (reference sequence). The V and J ends lost 1 base and 2 bases respectively, with 9 bases between them. The CDR3 has 15 residues. CDR3 sequence (DNA): TGTGCCAGCAGCCAAGCGGCGGAGGGCAATCAGCCCCAGCATTTT. Amino acid sequence: CASSQAAEGNQPQHF.

The chain joins TRBV7-8 to TRBJ2-3; D call uncertain. The CDR3 is made up of 20 amino acids. The V gene lost 0 bases and the J gene lost 4 bases, with 26 bases spanning the gap. From germline, CDR1 is SGHVS and CDR2 FQNEAQ. The DNA for the CDR3 is TGTGCCAGCAGCTTAGCGCTTCCATCTGAGGCGGTCACTAAGGCAGATACGCAGTATTTT. This sequence encodes CASSLALPSEAVTKADTQYF.

V and J are TRBV5-1 and TRBJ2-7, with 11 bases identical to TRBD1. Germline V gene lookup returns CDR1 SGHRS and CDR2 YFSETQ. Losses at the gene ends were 4 bases for V and 2 bases for J; bases not matched to a gene: 2. The length of the CDR3 is 14 residues. This chain's CDR3 is CASSPGQGAYEQYF. In nucleotides, the CDR3 is TGCGCCAGCAGCCCGGGACAGGGGGCCTACGAGCAGTACTTC.

The chain couples TRBV5-1 to TRBJ2-5; D possibly corresponds to TRBD1 (5 bases). With 0 bases removed from V and 10 bases from J, the gap between germline ends came to 13 bases. This CDR3 has 13 residues. The germline gives CDR1 SGHRS, CDR2 YFSETQ. The CDR3 is CASSLAVLGDQYF. DNA for the CDR3: TGCGCCAGCAGCTTGGCAGTTCTAGGGGACCAGTACTTC.

This chain joins TRBV5-1 and TRBJ2-1; 9 nucleotides line up with TRBD1. The V gene end was trimmed by 0 bases and the J gene end by 12 bases; junction bases not matched to a gene: 4. This CDR3 spans 13 amino acids. Germline CDR1 and CDR2: SGHRS and YFSETQ. The CDR3 region has the DNA TGCGCCAGCAGCTTGGAGTGGGGACAGGGGCAGTTCTTC. It is translated as CASSLEWGQGQFF. The full variable domain, its missing parts supplied by reference TRBV5-1 and TRBJ2-1, is KAGVTQTPRYLIKTRGQQVTLSCSPISGHRSVSWYQQTPGQGLQFLFEYFSETQRNKGNFPGRFSGRQFSNSRSEMNVSTLELGDSALYLCASSLEWGQGQFFGPGTRLTVL.

The gene calls are TRBV3-1 (or the pseudogene TRBV3-2) and TRBJ2-1; D is unclear. V was shortened by 6 bases and J by 8 bases, with 17 bases between the two germline ends. CDR1 is LGHDT, CDR2 YNNKEL, per germline (reference sequence). This CDR3 comprises 14 residues. CDR3 amino acids: CASRRSVTSDEQFF. Here the CDR3 DNA reads TGTGCCAGCAGACGAAGCGTCACGTCAGATGAGCAGTTCTTC.

This rearrangement joins TRBV19 to TRBJ1-3, with a possible D match to TRBD1 (6 bases). CDR1 LNHDA and CDR2 SQIVND come from the germline V gene (reference sequence). V was pared by 7 bases and J by 0 bases, with 13 bases between. CDR3 length: 15 amino acids. The CDR3 is CASTMDRASGNTIYF. The CDR3 DNA reads as TGTGCCAGTACCATGGACAGAGCCTCTGGAAACACCATATATTTT.

This chain uses TRBV2 with TRBJ2-5; no clear D. Germline V gene lookup returns CDR1 SNHLY and CDR2 FYNNEI. This CDR3 region has 11 residues. The germline V and J ends were trimmed by 10 bases and 4 bases, with 10 bases remaining between them. CDR3 sequence: CATSVRETQYF. CDR3 nucleotide sequence: TGTGCCACCTCTGTTCGAGAGACCCAGTACTTC.

The gene calls are TRBV5-4 and TRBJ2-1; 9 bases match TRBD1. The CDR3 contains 15 residues. Losses at the gene ends were 1 base for V and 6 bases for J; bases not matched to a gene: 5. CDR1 SGHNT and CDR2 YYREEE come from the germline V gene (reference sequence). The CDR3 DNA is TGTGCCAGCAGCTTGAGACAGGGGGAAAGCAATGAGCAGTTCTTC. It encodes CASSLRQGESNEQFF.

This rearrangement joins TRBV11-2 to TRBJ1-6; TRBD1 is a possible D gene (5 bases). V shed 5 bases and J shed 8 bases, with 13 bases lying between them. The germline V gene has CDR1 SGHAT and CDR2 FQNNGV. The CDR3 extends over 14 amino acids. In nucleotides, the CDR3 is TGTGCCAGCAGCCCCCCTATAGGGGATTCACCCCTCCACTTT. Translating gives CASSPPIGDSPLHF.

The CDR3 nucleotides are TGCGCCAGCAGCCTACAAGACAGGGTCGGTGAGCAGTTCTTC. It codes for CASSLQDRVGEQFF. The rearrangement joins TRBV5-1 to TRBJ2-1; 7 bases are shared with TRBD1. CDR1 is SGHRS, CDR2 YFSETQ, per germline. V was pared by 4 bases and J by 9 bases, with 10 bases of the junction left unmatched. This CDR3 contains 14 residues.

The chain links TRBV4-3 to TRBJ2-3; D possibly corresponds to TRBD2 (5 bases). CDR1 and CDR2 (germline): LGHNA, YSLEER. Between the trimmed V and J ends, which lost 0 bases and 4 bases, there was a span of 14 bases. The CDR3 spans 16 residues. Here the CDR3 reads CASSQDSSQEADTQYF. In nucleotides, the CDR3 is TGCGCCAGCAGCCAAGATAGTAGCCAGGAGGCAGATACGCAGTATTTT.

J is TRBJ2-7 and V is TRBV7-2, with D possibly matching TRBD2 (6 bases). This CDR3 contains 16 residues. The ends were cut back, 1 base at V and 2 bases at J, with 15 bases in the middle. Germline loops: CDR1 SGHTA, CDR2 FQGNSA. In nucleotides, the CDR3 is TGTGCCAGCAGCTTAGTGAGTCGTCAGCGGGCCTACGAGCAGTACTTC. Its protein is CASSLVSRQRAYEQYF.

The DNA of the CDR3 is TGTGCCAGCAGCTCCAAAGGGAGATTGGGGGGCTCTGGAAACACCATATATTTT. Translating it yields CASSSKGRLGGSGNTIYF. The chain carries TRBV9 and TRBJ1-3; a weak D match, TRBD1 (5 bases). CDR1 and CDR2 from the germline V gene are SGDLS and YYNGEE. CDR3 length: 18 amino acids. V dropped 4 bases and J dropped 0 bases, with 20 bases sitting between them. Full variable domain (outside the CDR3, taken from reference TRBV9 and TRBJ1-3): DSGVTQTPKHLITATGQRVTLRCSPRSGDLSVYWYQQSLDQGLQFLIQYYNGEERAKGNILERFSAQQFPDLHSELNLSSLELGDSALYFCASSSKGRLGGSGNTIYFGEGSWLTVV.

This clone was recorded once. The V gene is TRBV24-1, the J gene TRBJ2-1; 9 nucleotides align to TRBD2. There are 18 residues in the CDR3. J gave up 2 bases and V 0 bases, and 7 bases lay outside the gene matches. CDR1 and CDR2 from the germline V gene are KGHDR and SFDVKD. The CDR3 sequence: CATSDLVSLAGTYNEQFF. The CDR3 nucleotides are TGTGCCACCAGTGATTTGGTGTCCCTAGCGGGAACCTACAATGAGCAGTTCTTC.